This T cell receptor beta chain was obtained from a study of OX40 agonist ivuxolimab in advanced cancers. Study-wide results and limits: By week 6 at 0.1 to 3.0 mg/kg, blood CD4+ and CD8+ T cells had expanded clonally. No antigen was identified for the clonally expanded peripheral T cells.

Regarding this clone: Its antigen is unidentified.

Autoimmune disease history or systemic immunosuppression was exclusionary. At cycle 4 day 1, cycle 7 day 1, and baseline, blood was sampled. TCRdb's copy holds only in-frame clones and misses some; the assay was immunoSEQ multiplex PCR. The sample shows 90,000 or so clones, around nine tenths of them seen only once. J lost 7 bases, V lost 7 bases, and 12 bases had no gene match. Germline V gene lookup returns CDR1 SQVTM and CDR2 ANQGSEA. The CDR3 totals 13 residues. Source: CD4+ or CD8+ T cells sorted from blood, taken in a trial of the OX40 agonist ivuxolimab. The sequence was collected from an adult with an advanced solid tumor such as melanoma, head and neck, liver or kidney cancer. J is TRBJ2-7 and V is TRBV29-1; 8 positions agree with TRBD1. The CDR3 nucleotides are TGCAGCGCTCTCCTAGGGACAGGTACGGAGCAGTACTTC. Protein sequence: CSALLGTGTEQYF.